The 32 T cell receptor beta chains listed next were all sequenced from one sample in a study of identical twins. TCRdb reanalysed the 5' RACE reads using MiXCR and keeps one entry per CDR3 protein. Among 500,000 to 700,000 distinct CDR3 sequences, less than 9% were seen once, and the ten largest hold about 1.6%. The data were also submitted as part of a second study, on yellow fever vaccine responses in identical twins.

The sample comprised PBMCs. Every receptor here comes from a woman between 18 and 29 years old in good health.

This clonotype was detected a few times. V gene TRBV24-1 combines with J gene TRBJ2-1; D uncertain. Germline-derived CDR1 and CDR2 are KGHDR and SFDVKD. The CDR3 consists of 16 residues. With 3 bases removed from V and 0 bases from J, the gap between germline ends came to 11 bases. CDR3 nucleotides: TGTGCCACCAGTGATCCCCGCGGTACCTCCTACAATGAGCAGTTCTTC. Translated, it gives CATSDPRGTSYNEQFF.

The chain is built from TRBV6-2 or TRBV6-3 and TRBJ2-1, with a possible D match to TRBD1 (5 bases). Germline V CDR1 and CDR2: MNHEY, SVGEGT. Trimming left V 5 bases short and J 10 bases short, with 9 bases between. The CDR3 spans 11 residues. CDR3 DNA sequence: TGTGCCAGCAGTCCATGGACAGAGCAGTTCTTC. Protein product: CASSPWTEQFF.

A word on this clonotype: A junction end diverges from the germline sequence, so it may reflect a read error. J is TRBJ1-1 and V is TRBV30; 7 nucleotides line up with TRBD1. Germline V gene sequence: CDR1 GTSNPN, CDR2 SVGIG (reference sequence). The CDR3 totals 17 residues. The CDR3 here is CAWNNHRGPIQNTEAFF. The CDR3 nucleotides read TGTGCCTGGAACAACCACAGGGGACCGATCCAGAACACTGAAGCCTTCTTT.

V is TRBV18 and J is TRBJ2-1; D is ambiguous. Trimming pared 2 bases from V and 4 bases from J, leaving 9 bases between. CDR3 length: 14 residues. Looked up from germline, CDR1 is KGHSH and CDR2 is LQKENI. CDR3 coding DNA: TGTGCCAGCTCACCATCGAGACTGTACAATGAGCAGTTCTTC. Its translation: CASSPSRLYNEQFF.

This clonotype was counted only a few times. This chain uses TRBV6-5 with TRBJ1-2; TRBD1 agrees at 7 bases. CDR1 and CDR2 (germline): MNHEY, SVGAGI. This CDR3 has 16 residues. Trimming removed 0 bases from V and 0 bases from J; junction bases left unmatched: 4. CDR3 nucleotide sequence: TGTGCCAGCAGTTACTCGAATCAGGGGGCTAACTATGGCTACACCTTC. This sequence encodes CASSYSNQGANYGYTF.

The V and J genes are TRBV6-5 and TRBJ2-6; D gene ambiguous. This CDR3 comprises 15 residues. Trimming took 4 bases from V and 3 from J, leaving 10 bases between them. In germline, CDR1 is MNHEY, CDR2 SVGAGI. CDR3 nucleotides: TGTGCCAGCAGTTCCGACTCCTTTGGGGCCAACGTCCTGACTTTC. As protein: CASSSDSFGANVLTF.

This clonotype was recorded at least ten times. As DNA, the CDR3 is TGTGCCAGCAGCCAAGCCCGCAGCGAGCAGTACTTC. It is translated as CASSQARSEQYF. The chain combines TRBV3-1 with TRBJ2-7; the D is unclear. Deletions cut 1 base from V and 6 bases from J, with 7 bases between. This CDR3 comprises 12 residues. CDR1 and CDR2 from the germline V gene are LGHDT and YNNKEL (reference sequence).

This clonotype was seen ten or more times. This sequence joins TRBV12-3 or TRBV12-4 and TRBJ2-6, with D tentatively TRBD2 (6 bases). The V gene lost 6 bases and the J gene lost 4 bases, with 13 bases spanning the gap. CDR3 length equals 15 residues. CDR3 coding DNA: TGTGCCAGCAGACCCGGCGGGGCCGGGGCCAACGTCCTGACTTTC. Amino acid sequence: CASRPGGAGANVLTF.

This clonotype has a handful of counts. This chain joins TRBV7-9 and TRBJ2-1; TRBD2 is a possible D gene (6 bases). Trimming shortened V by 5 bases and J by 0 bases, and 11 bases separated the two germline ends. The CDR3 covers 15 residues. Germline V gene sequence: CDR1 SEHNR, CDR2 FQNEAQ (reference sequence). The CDR3 region has the DNA TGTGCCAGCAGCCTCGGGACTCACTCCTACAATGAGCAGTTCTTC. Protein product: CASSLGTHSYNEQFF. Full variable domain (remainder filled in from reference TRBV7-9 and TRBJ2-1): DTGVSQNPRHKITKRGQNVTFRCDPISEHNRLYWYRQTLGQGPEFLTYFQNEAQLEKSRLLSDRFSAERPKGSFSTLEIQRTEQGDSAMYLCASSLGTHSYNEQFFGPGTRLTVL.

This sequence joins TRBV13 and TRBJ2-7; D unresolved. In germline, CDR1 is PRHDT, CDR2 FYEKMQ (reference sequence). V gave up 1 base and J gave up 3 bases, with 10 bases separating them. The CDR3 consists of 14 residues. The CDR3 sequence: CASSLDKNYYEQYV. CDR3 nucleotides: TGTGCCAGCAGCTTAGATAAGAACTACTACGAGCAGTACGTC.

This clonotype was seen only a few times. The chain recombines TRBV29-1 with TRBJ2-7; 10 bases map to TRBD1. The CDR3 covers 15 residues. V lost 1 base, J lost 3 bases, and 6 bases stayed unmatched. Germline lookup yields CDR1 SQVTM and CDR2 ANQGSEA. The CDR3 region is CSVEVRGTGVYEQYF. The CDR3 bases are TGCAGCGTTGAAGTGAGGGGGACAGGGGTCTACGAGCAGTACTTC.

The V and J genes are TRBV7-9 and TRBJ2-1; D is perhaps TRBD1 (6 bases). Trimming left V 2 bases short and J 6 bases short, with 14 bases between. The length of the CDR3 is 15 residues. CDR1 is SEHNR, CDR2 FQNEAQ, per germline (reference sequence). CDR3 DNA sequence: TGTGCCAGCAGCTTACCCCAGCAGGGGTTCAATGAGCAGTTCTTC. Its protein is CASSLPQQGFNEQFF.

The chain joins TRBV9 to TRBJ2-7; a weak D match, TRBD1 (6 bases). Per the germline V gene, CDR1 is SGDLS and CDR2 is YYNGEE. Trimming removed 3 bases from V and 4 bases from J, with 11 bases in between. This CDR3 is built from 13 residues. The CDR3 DNA sequence: TGTGCCAGCAGCGCGACAGGAGATTACGAGCAGTACGTC. The encoded protein is CASSATGDYEQYV.

The chain combines TRBV29-1 with TRBJ2-1, with no clear D. The CDR3 runs to 11 residues. Germline V CDR1 and CDR2: SQVTM, ANQGSEA. Trimming removed 1 base from V and 9 bases from J, with 7 bases in between. CDR3 in DNA: TGCAGCGTTGAAGTCTGGGGTGAGCAGTTCTTC. Protein sequence: CSVEVWGEQFF.

Only a few counts were recorded for this clonotype. This rearrangement joins TRBV10-3 to TRBJ1-1; no definite D call. The CDR3 spans 11 residues. Trimming shortened V by 6 bases and J by 8 bases, and 10 bases separated the two germline ends. The germline CDR1 and CDR2 sequences are ENHRY and SYGVKD. The CDR3 coding sequence is TGTGCCATCAGGGAGGATATCGAAGCTTTCTTT. This gives the protein CAIREDIEAFF.

The chain employs TRBV6-8 and TRBJ2-7, with D perhaps matching TRBD1 or TRBD2 (6 bases each). Trimming cost V 8 bases and J 10 bases, with 15 bases left between them. Germline CDR1 MNHGY, CDR2 SAAAGT. CDR3 size: 11 residues. Here the CDR3 reads CASALGGGQYV. CDR3 in DNA: TGTGCCAGCGCCCTTGGAGGGGGTCAGTACGTC.

This clonotype showed up just a few times. The chain joins TRBV12-3 or TRBV12-4 to TRBJ2-1, with D possibly being TRBD1 or TRBD2 (5 bases each). Trimming cost V 4 bases and J 2 bases, with 12 bases left between them. The CDR3 extends over 15 amino acids. The CDR3 sequence: CASSSGGGPYNEQFF. The CDR3 DNA sequence: TGTGCCAGCAGTTCTGGGGGTGGACCCTACAATGAGCAGTTCTTC.

This clonotype was counted many times. The rearrangement uses TRBV5-1 and TRBJ2-3; TRBD1 matches 7 bases. The CDR3 totals 17 residues. Germline V gives CDR1 SGHRS, CDR2 YFSETQ. Trimming removed 0 bases from V and 4 bases from J; junction bases left unmatched: 11. The CDR3 nucleotides read TGCGCCAGCAGCTTGGAGGGGGCAGGGGTGAGGCCAGATACGCAGTATTTT. This codes for CASSLEGAGVRPDTQYF.

This clonotype was seen at least ten times. This rearrangement joins TRBV5-6 to TRBJ2-7; the match to TRBD1 covers 7 bases. The junction had 7 bases not matched to a gene; V was cut back by 4 bases and J by 3 bases. In germline, CDR1 is SGHDT, CDR2 YYEEEE. The CDR3 is 14 residues long. CDR3 loop: CASSHLTGIYEQYF. CDR3 DNA sequence: TGTGCCAGCAGCCATTTGACAGGGATCTACGAGCAGTACTTC.

This clonotype was observed a handful of times. The chain is built from TRBV5-1 and TRBJ2-2; 7 nucleotides match TRBD2. CDR1 is SGHRS and CDR2 is YFSETQ in the germline V gene. The CDR3 spans 14 residues. V shed 7 bases, J shed 5 bases, and the junction held 8 bases outside the gene matches. The CDR3 is CASQPSGLTGELFF. The CDR3 coding sequence is TGCGCCAGCCAGCCTAGCGGACTGACCGGGGAGCTGTTTTTT.

This clonotype was counted only a few times. This chain joins TRBV12-3 or TRBV12-4 and TRBJ2-3; D may match TRBD1 or TRBD2 (5 bases each). This CDR3 comprises 14 residues. Trimming pared 10 bases from V and 0 bases from J, leaving 14 bases between. Here the CDR3 reads CAITGTDSTDTQYF. In DNA, the CDR3 is TGTGCCATCACCGGGACGGATAGCACAGATACGCAGTATTTT.

The sample holds a few counts of this clonotype. CDR3 sequence reads: CASSPFPPGTGDSYEQYF. The CDR3 DNA reads as TGTGCCAGCAGCCCCTTCCCACCGGGGACAGGGGACTCCTACGAGCAGTACTTC. This chain connects TRBV9 to TRBJ2-7; 10 bases line up with TRBD1. Germline CDR1 and CDR2: SGDLS and YYNGEE. The CDR3 sequence is 18 residues long. V trimming: 4 bases; J trimming: 0 bases; junction bases outside the gene matches: 13.

The chain joins TRBV15 to TRBJ1-4; no definite D call. Germline CDR1 LNHNV, CDR2 YYDKDF (reference sequence). Between the trimmed V and J ends, which lost 5 bases and 0 bases, there was a span of 13 bases. The CDR3 runs to 16 residues. DNA of the CDR3: TGTGCCACCAGCCTAACACTTGCGGCAACTAATGAAAAACTGTTTTTT. It yields the protein CATSLTLAATNEKLFF.

This clonotype occurred many times. The chain links TRBV12-3 or TRBV12-4 to TRBJ1-6, with a weak D call TRBD1 (6 bases). V lost 5 bases and J lost 7, with 12 bases in between. The CDR3 is 14 amino acids. The CDR3 here is CASSPGQPNSPLHF. CDR3 coding DNA: TGTGCCAGCAGTCCAGGACAGCCAAATTCACCCCTCCACTTT.

This clonotype was recorded at least ten times. The chain is built from TRBV18 and TRBJ2-7; no definite D call. Between the trimmed V and J ends, which lost 2 bases and 2 bases, there was a span of 10 bases. In germline, CDR1 is KGHSH, CDR2 LQKENI. The CDR3 is 14 amino acids. This CDR3 is CASSPGSIAYEQYF. As DNA, the CDR3 is TGTGCCAGCTCACCAGGTTCGATTGCCTACGAGCAGTACTTC.

The chain combines TRBV5-1 with TRBJ2-3; D is possibly TRBD2 (6 bases). With 4 bases removed from V and 2 bases from J, the gap between germline ends came to 17 bases. Germline CDR1 is SGHRS and CDR2 is YFSETQ. This CDR3 is built from 16 residues. CDR3 sequence: CASSRHVAEYTDTQYF. The CDR3 DNA reads as TGCGCCAGCAGCCGCCATGTAGCGGAGTACACAGATACGCAGTATTTT.

This clonotype appeared a few times. The gene calls are TRBV28 and TRBJ2-1; 11 bases match TRBD1. Germline lookup yields CDR1 MDHEN and CDR2 SYDVKM. V dropped 6 bases and J dropped 10; count of bases not matched to a gene: 5. This CDR3 is 13 amino acids long. The CDR3 loop reads CASRGQGAGEQFF. In nucleotides, the CDR3 is TGTGCCAGCAGAGGACAGGGGGCGGGGGAGCAGTTCTTC.

This chain links TRBV20-1 with TRBJ2-2, with D unclear. Looked up from germline, CDR1 is DFQATT and CDR2 is SNEGSKA (reference sequence). The V end was cut by 0 bases, the J end by 8 bases, with 10 bases between. The CDR3 runs 13 residues. The CDR3 bases are TGCAGTGCTAGAGATCCTACCGGAGGGGAGCTGTTTTTT. It codes for CSARDPTGGELFF.

V gene TRBV20-1 combines with J gene TRBJ2-1; the match to TRBD2 covers 7 bases. The CDR3 is made up of 16 amino acids. Looked up from germline, CDR1 is DFQATT and CDR2 is SNEGSKA (reference sequence). V gave up 3 bases and J gave up 7 bases; unmatched junction bases: 15. This chain's CDR3 is CSARGGTTIFGNEQFF. Here the CDR3 DNA reads TGCAGTGCTAGGGGAGGGACTACCATATTCGGGAATGAGCAGTTCTTC.

This clonotype was counted only a few times. V and J are TRBV28 and TRBJ2-1; 8 bases align to TRBD2. With 3 bases clipped from V and 0 bases from J, the junction kept 13 bases outside the gene matches. This CDR3 comprises 19 residues. Germline loops: CDR1 MDHEN, CDR2 SYDVKM. The CDR3 coding sequence is TGTGCCAGCAGTTTGGGCGGGCTAGCGGGCCCGAGCTCCTACAATGAGCAGTTCTTC. It encodes CASSLGGLAGPSSYNEQFF.

A few counts support this clonotype. The chain links TRBV29-1 to TRBJ2-5, with a tentative D call TRBD2 (5 bases). V lost 3 bases and J 4 bases, leaving 9 bases between the germline ends. The CDR3 covers 12 residues. Looked up from germline, CDR1 is SQVTM and CDR2 is ANQGSEA. In nucleotides, the CDR3 is TGCAGCGTTGAGAGGGAAGGAGAGACCCAGTACTTC. Protein product: CSVEREGETQYF.

Ten or more counts support this clonotype. The V and J genes are TRBV29-1 and TRBJ2-7; 11 nucleotides line up with TRBD2. Germline CDR1 SQVTM, CDR2 ANQGSEA. This CDR3 region has 17 residues. V lost 0 bases and J lost 4; bases outside the gene matches: 11. CDR3 nucleotide sequence: TGCAGCGTTGAAGATCCGGGAACTAGCGGGAGTCGGTACGAGCAGTACTTC. Translation: CSVEDPGTSGSRYEQYF.